What follows are 9 T cell receptor beta chains derived from one specimen sequenced in a study of tumor-infiltrating lymphocytes in primary liver carcinoma. Unsorted bulk tissue, about 19-31 mg of it, served as the source for co-extraction of RNA and DNA. A primer matching the constant region was used to make TCR beta cDNA from approximately 0.55 ug of total RNA. ARM-PCR was slightly modified, and three nested multiplex PCR rounds with it gave rise to the TCR beta libraries. Primers for the first two PCR rounds were TRBV1-TRBV30 forward primers and a C-beta reverse primer (approximately 10 cycles per round). TCRdb itself ran the multiplex PCR reads through MiXCR, one entry per CDR3 protein. The table lists 100,000 or so distinct CDR3 sequences, roughly 69% of them singletons, with just over 9.5% in the top ten. The sequencing sample was made of liver tumor tissue from sampling region 5. This sample's subset: tumor region T5, tumor centre. The receptors were gathered from a woman aged 55-70 years with primary liver carcinoma and hepatitis B virus infection.

The chain uses TRBV6-5 and TRBJ2-5; tentative D call: TRBD2 (6 bases). The germline V and J ends were trimmed by 8 bases and 5 bases, with 18 bases remaining between them. The CDR3 is 14 amino acids. The V gene's germline CDR1 is MNHEY and CDR2 SVGAGI. CDR3 loop: CASRRAHVAETQYF. The CDR3 coding sequence is TGTGCCAGCCGGAGGGCGCATGTGGCGGAGACCCAGTACTTC.

This clonotype came up many times. J is TRBJ1-6 and V is TRBV5-1; D gene uncertain. CDR3 length: 15 amino acids. The V end was cut by 0 bases, the J end by 9 bases, with 13 bases between. Per the germline V gene, CDR1 is SGHRS and CDR2 is YFSETQ. As DNA, the CDR3 is TGCGCCAGCAGCTTGGTCGCGGGGAGCGGTTCACCCCTCCACTTT. This translates into CASSLVAGSGSPLHF.

Of note for this clonotype: This CDR3 is missing its conserved last phenylalanine or tryptophan, likely due to a read error. V usage is TRBV11-2 and J usage is TRBJ2-6, with 7 positions matching TRBD1. Germline CDR1 is SGHAT and CDR2 is FQNNGV. There are 15 residues in the CDR3. In nucleotides, the CDR3 is TGTGCCAGCAACTTAGGGGGCGCAGGCGCCAACGTCCTGACTCTC. This gives the protein CASNLGGAGANVLTL.

This clonotype was seen at least ten times. This chain joins TRBV12-3 or TRBV12-4 and TRBJ2-7; D is unresolved. The CDR3 runs to 12 residues. V lost 3 bases and J 5 bases, leaving 8 bases between the germline ends. For the CDR3, the DNA is TGTGCCAGCAGTTTTTCCCCTAACGAGCAGTACTTC. Its translation is CASSFSPNEQYF.

This clonotype was counted ten times or more. The V and J genes are TRBV12-3 or TRBV12-4 and TRBJ2-1; D is ambiguous. Trimming took off 6 bases at V and 9 bases at J, with 12 bases between the two ends. This CDR3 contains 12 residues. CDR3 sequence: CASRSPRGEQFF. In DNA form, the CDR3 reads TGTGCCAGCAGATCCCCCCGAGGTGAGCAGTTCTTC.

The table lists this clonotype with a few counts. Given a much more abundant clone one base away, this may be a read error. The rearrangement joins TRBV4-2 to TRBJ1-1; D ambiguous. The CDR3 extends over 13 amino acids. Trimming took 0 bases from V and 7 from J, leaving 9 bases between them. In germline, CDR1 is LGHNA, CDR2 YNFKEQ. This chain's CDR3 is CASSQDSYIEAFF. For the CDR3, the DNA is TGTGCCAGCAGCCAAGACAGCTACATTGAAGCTTTCTTT.

Here the CDR3 DNA reads TGTGCCAGCAATATGGGGACAAGGGGCTACGAGCAGTACTTC. It specifies CASNMGTRGYEQYF. V is TRBV12-3 or TRBV12-4 and J is TRBJ2-7; TRBD1 is a possible D gene (6 bases). There are 14 residues in the CDR3. Trimming took off 7 bases at V and 3 bases at J, with 16 bases between the two ends.

The rearrangement joins TRBV11-2 to TRBJ2-5, with 8 bases aligning to TRBD2. Unmatched junction bases numbered 11, after V lost 7 bases and J lost 4 bases. Germline CDR1 SGHAT, CDR2 FQNNGV. The CDR3 contains 15 residues. CDR3 sequence reads: CASTGGGSGAETQYF. The CDR3 DNA is TGTGCCAGCACCGGGGGGGGCTCCGGAGCAGAGACCCAGTACTTC.

Notes on this clonotype: No conserved phenylalanine or tryptophan ends this CDR3, so it is likely a read error. The chain joins TRBV11-1 to TRBJ2-7; a possible D gene is TRBD2 (5 bases). The CDR3 covers 14 residues. From germline, CDR1 is SGHAT and CDR2 FQDESV (reference sequence). The CDR3 loop is CASSGKRATYEQYS. The CDR3 DNA sequence: TGTGCCAGCAGTGGGAAGAGGGCCACCTATGAGCAGTACTCC.